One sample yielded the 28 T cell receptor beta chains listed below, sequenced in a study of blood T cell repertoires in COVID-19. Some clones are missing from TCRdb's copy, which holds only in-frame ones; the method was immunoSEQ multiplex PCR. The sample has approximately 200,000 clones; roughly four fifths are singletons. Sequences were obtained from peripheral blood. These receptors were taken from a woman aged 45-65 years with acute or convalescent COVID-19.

The CDR3 is CASSLQTYQYEQYF. DNA of the CDR3: TGCGCCAGCAGCCTACAGACGTACCAATACGAGCAGTACTTC. This chain links TRBV4-1 with TRBJ2-7; no definite D call. V was trimmed by 4 bases and J by 4 bases, leaving 14 bases between them. The CDR3 has 14 amino acids. From germline, CDR1 is MGHRA and CDR2 YSYEKL.

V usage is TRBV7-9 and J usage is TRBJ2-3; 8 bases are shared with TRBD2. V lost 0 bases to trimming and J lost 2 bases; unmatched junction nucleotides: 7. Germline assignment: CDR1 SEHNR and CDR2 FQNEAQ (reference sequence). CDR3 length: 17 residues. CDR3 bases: TGTGCCAGCAGCTTAGCTTTGAGCGGGGGATACACAGATACGCAGTATTTT. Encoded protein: CASSLALSGGYTDTQYF.

CDR3 DNA sequence: TGTGCCAGCAGCCAATGGACAGGGGGCTATGGCTACACCTTC. The encoded protein is CASSQWTGGYGYTF. The chain carries TRBV3-1 (or the pseudogene TRBV3-2) and TRBJ1-2, with TRBD1 matching 10 bases. The CDR3 is made up of 14 amino acids. Germline V gene lookup returns CDR1 LGHDT and CDR2 YNNKEL (reference sequence). Trimming at V came to 2 bases and at J to 4 bases, leaving 1 base not matched to a gene.

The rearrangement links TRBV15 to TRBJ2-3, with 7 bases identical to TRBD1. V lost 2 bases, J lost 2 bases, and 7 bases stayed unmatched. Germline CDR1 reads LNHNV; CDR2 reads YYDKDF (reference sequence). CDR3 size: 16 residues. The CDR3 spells CATSRSRTGATDTQYF. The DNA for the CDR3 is TGTGCCACCAGCAGATCGAGGACAGGAGCCACAGATACGCAGTATTTT.

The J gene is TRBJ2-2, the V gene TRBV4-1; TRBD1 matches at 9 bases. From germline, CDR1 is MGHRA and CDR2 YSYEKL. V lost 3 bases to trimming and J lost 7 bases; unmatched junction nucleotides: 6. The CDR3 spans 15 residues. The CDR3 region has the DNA TGCGCCAGCAGCCAGGAACAGGGGGCAATCGGGGAGCTGTTTTTT. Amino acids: CASSQEQGAIGELFF.

DNA for the CDR3: TGTGCCAGCAGCTTAGATCCCCCTAGCGGGAGTTTAGAGACCCAGTACTTC. It is translated as CASSLDPPSGSLETQYF. J is TRBJ2-5 and V is TRBV11-2, with TRBD2 matching over 10 bases. Germline trimming cut 0 bases from V and 4 bases from J; bases unmatched to any gene: 8. Germline assignment: CDR1 SGHAT and CDR2 FQNNGV. This CDR3 has 17 amino acids. The variable domain in full, with the rest retrieved from reference TRBV11-2 and TRBJ2-5, is EAGVAQSPRYKIIEKRQSVAFWCNPISGHATLYWYQQILGQGPKLLIQFQNNGVVDDSQLPKDRFSAERLKGVDSTLKIQPAKLEDSAVYLCASSLDPPSGSLETQYFGPGTRLLVL.

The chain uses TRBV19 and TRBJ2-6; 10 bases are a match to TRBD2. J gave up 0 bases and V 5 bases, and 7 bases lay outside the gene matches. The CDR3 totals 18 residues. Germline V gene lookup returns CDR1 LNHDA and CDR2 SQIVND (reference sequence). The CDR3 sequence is CASSLLAGGDSGANVLTF. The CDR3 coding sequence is TGTGCCAGTAGTTTATTAGCGGGAGGAGACTCTGGGGCCAACGTCCTGACTTTC.

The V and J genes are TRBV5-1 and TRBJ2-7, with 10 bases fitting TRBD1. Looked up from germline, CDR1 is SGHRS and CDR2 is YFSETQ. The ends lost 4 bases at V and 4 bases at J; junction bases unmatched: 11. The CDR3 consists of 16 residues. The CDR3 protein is CASSRVGTGVGYEQYF. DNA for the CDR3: TGCGCCAGCAGCAGGGTAGGGACAGGGGTCGGTTACGAGCAGTACTTC.

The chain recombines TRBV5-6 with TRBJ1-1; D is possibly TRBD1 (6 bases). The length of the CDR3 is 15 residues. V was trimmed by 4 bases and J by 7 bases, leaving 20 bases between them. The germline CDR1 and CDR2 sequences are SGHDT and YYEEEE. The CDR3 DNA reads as TGTGCCAGCAGCCAGCCGGCGGGGGCAAGTTTTGAAGCTTTCTTT. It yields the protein CASSQPAGASFEAFF.

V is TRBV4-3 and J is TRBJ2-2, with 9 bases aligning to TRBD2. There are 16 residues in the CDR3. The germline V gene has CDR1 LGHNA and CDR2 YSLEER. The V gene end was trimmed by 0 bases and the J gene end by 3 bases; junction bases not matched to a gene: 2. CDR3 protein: CASSQDSGGYTGELFF. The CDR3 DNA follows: TGCGCCAGCAGCCAAGATAGCGGGGGTTACACCGGGGAGCTGTTTTTT.

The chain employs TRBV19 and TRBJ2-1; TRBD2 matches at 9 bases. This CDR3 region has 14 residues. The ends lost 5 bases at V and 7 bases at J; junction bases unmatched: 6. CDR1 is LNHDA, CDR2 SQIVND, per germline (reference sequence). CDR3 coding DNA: TGTGCCAGTAGTCGCCTAGCGGGATTAAATGAGCAGTTCTTC. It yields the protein CASSRLAGLNEQFF. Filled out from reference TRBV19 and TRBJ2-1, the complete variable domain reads DGGITQSPKYLFRKEGQNVTLSCEQNLNHDAMYWYRQDPGQGLRLIYYSQIVNDFQKGDIAEGYSVSREKKESFPLTVTSAQKNPTAFYLCASSRLAGLNEQFFGPGTRLTVL.

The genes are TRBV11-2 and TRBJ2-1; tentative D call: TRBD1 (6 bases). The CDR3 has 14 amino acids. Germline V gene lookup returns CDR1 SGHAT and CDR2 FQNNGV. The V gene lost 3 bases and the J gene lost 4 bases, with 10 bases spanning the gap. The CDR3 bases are TGTGCCAGCAGCTTCCGGGACATTTACAATGAGCAGTTCTTC. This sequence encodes CASSFRDIYNEQFF.

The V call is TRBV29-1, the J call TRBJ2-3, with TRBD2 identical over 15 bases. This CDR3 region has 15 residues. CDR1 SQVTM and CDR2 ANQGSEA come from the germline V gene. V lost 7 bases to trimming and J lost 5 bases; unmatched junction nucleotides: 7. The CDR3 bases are TGCAGCGGAAGGACTAGCGGGGGGGCCGGAGATACGCAGTATTTT. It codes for CSGRTSGGAGDTQYF.

CDR3: CASSLARETQYF. As DNA, the CDR3 is TGTGCCAGCAGCTTAGCGCGAGAGACCCAGTACTTC. The chain recombines TRBV7-2 with TRBJ2-5; D gene uncertain. The CDR3 loop spans 12 amino acids. CDR1 and CDR2 from the germline V gene are SGHTA and FQGNSA. V lost 0 bases to trimming and J lost 4 bases, with 3 bases between them.

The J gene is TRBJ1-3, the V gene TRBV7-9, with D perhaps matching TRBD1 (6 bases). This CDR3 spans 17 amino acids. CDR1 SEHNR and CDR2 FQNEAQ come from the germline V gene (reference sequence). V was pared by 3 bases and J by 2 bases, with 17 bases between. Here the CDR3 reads CASSFIVSAGAGNTIYF. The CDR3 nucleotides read TGTGCCAGCAGCTTTATAGTGAGTGCAGGGGCTGGAAACACCATATATTTT.

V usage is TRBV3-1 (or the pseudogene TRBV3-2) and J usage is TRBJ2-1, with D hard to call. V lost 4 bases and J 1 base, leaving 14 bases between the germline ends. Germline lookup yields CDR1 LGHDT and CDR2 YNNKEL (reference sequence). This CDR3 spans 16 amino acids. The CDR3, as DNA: TGTGCCAGCAGCCTCTTCCGGCCTAGGTCCTACAATGAGCAGTTCTTC. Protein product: CASSLFRPRSYNEQFF.

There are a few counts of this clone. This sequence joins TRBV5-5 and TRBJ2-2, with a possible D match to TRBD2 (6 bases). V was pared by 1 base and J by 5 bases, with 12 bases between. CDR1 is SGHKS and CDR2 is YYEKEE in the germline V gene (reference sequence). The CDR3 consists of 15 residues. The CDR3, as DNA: TGTGCCAGCAGCTTGTCTCGGGGGATGACCGGGGAGCTGTTTTTT. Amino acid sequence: CASSLSRGMTGELFF.

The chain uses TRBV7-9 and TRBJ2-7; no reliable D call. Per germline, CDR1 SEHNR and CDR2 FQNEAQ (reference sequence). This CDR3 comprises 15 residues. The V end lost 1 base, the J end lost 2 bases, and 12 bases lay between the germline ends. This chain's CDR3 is CASSLVGGTTYEQYF. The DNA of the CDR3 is TGTGCCAGCAGCTTAGTAGGCGGAACCACCTACGAGCAGTACTTC.

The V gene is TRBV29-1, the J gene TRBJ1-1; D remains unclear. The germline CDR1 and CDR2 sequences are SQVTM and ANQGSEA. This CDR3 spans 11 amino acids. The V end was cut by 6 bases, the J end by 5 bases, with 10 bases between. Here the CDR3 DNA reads TGCAGCGTACCCCGGGGTACTGAAGCTTTCTTT. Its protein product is CSVPRGTEAFF.

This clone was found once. The CDR3 bases are TGCAGTGCCAAACAGTACACCTTC. This translates into CSAKQYTF. The chain joins TRBV20-1 to TRBJ1-2; D ambiguous. Germline loops: CDR1 DFQATT, CDR2 SNEGSKA (reference sequence). The V and J ends lost 6 bases and 11 bases respectively, with 7 bases between them. The CDR3 has 8 amino acids.

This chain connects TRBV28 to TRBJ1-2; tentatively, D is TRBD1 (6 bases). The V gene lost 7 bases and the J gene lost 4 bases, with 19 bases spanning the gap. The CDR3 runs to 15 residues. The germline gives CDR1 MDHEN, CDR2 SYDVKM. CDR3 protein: CASIIASAGVYGYTF. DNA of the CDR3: TGTGCCAGCATAATCGCTTCAGCAGGGGTCTATGGCTACACCTTC.

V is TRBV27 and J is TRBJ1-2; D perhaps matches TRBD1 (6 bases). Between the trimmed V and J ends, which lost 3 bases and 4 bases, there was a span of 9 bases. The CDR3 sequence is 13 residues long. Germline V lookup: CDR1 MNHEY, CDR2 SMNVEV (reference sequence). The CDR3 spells CASSFQGTYGYTF. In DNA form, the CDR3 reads TGTGCCAGCAGTTTCCAGGGGACCTATGGCTACACCTTC.

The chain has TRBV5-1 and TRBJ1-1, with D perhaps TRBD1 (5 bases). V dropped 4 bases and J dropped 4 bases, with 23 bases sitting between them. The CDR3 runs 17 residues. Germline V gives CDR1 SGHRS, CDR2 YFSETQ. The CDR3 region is CASSPGTAGVLGTEAFF. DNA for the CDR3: TGCGCCAGCAGCCCAGGGACGGCGGGGGTTCTCGGCACTGAAGCTTTCTTT. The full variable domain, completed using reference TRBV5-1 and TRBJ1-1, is KAGVTQTPRYLIKTRGQQVTLSCSPISGHRSVSWYQQTPGQGLQFLFEYFSETQRNKGNFPGRFSGRQFSNSRSEMNVSTLELGDSALYLCASSPGTAGVLGTEAFFGQGTRLTVV.

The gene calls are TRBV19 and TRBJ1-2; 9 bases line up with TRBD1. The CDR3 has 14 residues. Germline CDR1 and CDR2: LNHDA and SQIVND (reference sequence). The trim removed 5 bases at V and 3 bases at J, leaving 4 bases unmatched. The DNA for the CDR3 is TGTGCCAGTAGTGCAGGACAGGGGCACTATGGCTACACCTTC. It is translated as CASSAGQGHYGYTF. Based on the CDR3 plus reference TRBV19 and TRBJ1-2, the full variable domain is DGGITQSPKYLFRKEGQNVTLSCEQNLNHDAMYWYRQDPGQGLRLIYYSQIVNDFQKGDIAEGYSVSREKKESFPLTVTSAQKNPTAFYLCASSAGQGHYGYTFGSGTRLTVV.

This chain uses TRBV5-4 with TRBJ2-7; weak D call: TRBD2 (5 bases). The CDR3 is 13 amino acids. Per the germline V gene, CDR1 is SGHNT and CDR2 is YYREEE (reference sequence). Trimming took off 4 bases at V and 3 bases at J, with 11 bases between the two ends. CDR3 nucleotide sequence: TGTGCCAGCAGCCCCAATCGGGACTACGAGCAGTACTTC. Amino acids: CASSPNRDYEQYF.

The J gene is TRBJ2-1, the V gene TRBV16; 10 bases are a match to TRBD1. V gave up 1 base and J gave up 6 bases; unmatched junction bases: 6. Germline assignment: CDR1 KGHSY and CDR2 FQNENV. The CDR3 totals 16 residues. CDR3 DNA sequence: TGTGCCAGCAGCCAATGGGGGACAGGGGTTTTCAATGAGCAGTTCTTC. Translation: CASSQWGTGVFNEQFF.

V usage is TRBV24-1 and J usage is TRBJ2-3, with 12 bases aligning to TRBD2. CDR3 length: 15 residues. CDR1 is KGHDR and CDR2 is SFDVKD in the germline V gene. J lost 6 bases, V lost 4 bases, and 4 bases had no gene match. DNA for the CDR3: TGTGCCACCAGTGACAGACTAGCGGGAGCTGATACGCAGTATTTT. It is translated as CATSDRLAGADTQYF.

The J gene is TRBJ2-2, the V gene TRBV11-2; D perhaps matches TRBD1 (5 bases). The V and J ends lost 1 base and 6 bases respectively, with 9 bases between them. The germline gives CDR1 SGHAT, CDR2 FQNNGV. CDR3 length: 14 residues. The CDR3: CASSLGQGAGELFF. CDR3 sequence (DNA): TGTGCCAGCAGCTTAGGCCAGGGTGCCGGGGAGCTGTTTTTT.